The source of this T cell receptor (beta chain) is a study of blood T cell repertoires in COVID-19 (dated by TCRdb to the early 2020s). General notes on the study: Collaborator samples came from the United States, Italy and Spain and covered acute and convalescent phases of COVID-19. HLA class I and class II types, where available, came from metadata supplied by the sample provider rather than from assay-based typing. The sample metadata nearly always contained a de-identified subject ID, COVID-19 status, age in years and sex. The repertoires were released in a freely available public database intended as a resource for research on the immune response to SARS-CoV-2. The prospective study material was composed of cDNA or gDNA derived from T cells, B-cell-depleted T cells, or PBMCs. The dataset comprised deeply sampled blood TCRbeta repertoires from subjects exposed to, actively infected with, or recovered from COVID-19. Samples were obtained from the ongoing ImmuneRACE study (first 160 participants) and from 1,254 subjects provided by 6 global collaborators. Overall results and qualifications from the work: The quantity of clinical and demographic metadata differed by source and by participant and was supplied without curation.

The immunoSEQ Assay, a bias-controlled multiplex PCR, was used to amplify TCRbeta CDR3 regions from genomic DNA. The published analysis was carried out like this. Nucleated cell counts per sample were estimated from amplification of reference gene primers within the assay. To quantify the absolute abundance of each unique TCRbeta CDR3 rearrangement, sequence reads were collapsed and filtered. For each sample, productive Simpson clonality was calculated as the square root of Simpson's diversity index across productive rearrangements. TCRdb obtained this table from immuneACCESS and retained in-frame rearrangements with V and J assigned. These tables miss some clones; where compared with another copy, unresolved V genes account for less than half of the shortfall, and the remainder is unexplained. Clone size and the V and J calls come from that table; the DNA yielded D and trimming. This sample is represented by 150,000 to 170,000 clones; approximately 80% of them were singletons. The ten largest clones add up to 12% of the sample.

One collaborating source in Seattle enrolled patients during active infection and followed them longitudinally through the course of disease. Each collaborating institution followed its own protocols to collect whole blood in K2EDTA tubes. For TCRbeta analysis, collaborator samples were shipped as frozen whole blood, as isolated PBMCs, or as DNA extracted from either sample type. On this clone: It has no known antigen specificity. The input lacks base qualities; no much larger clone sits a single base away.

This receptor was identified in a woman aged 60-70 years with COVID-19, enrolled during active disease. The sequencing input was peripheral blood.

Here is the DNA: TGTGCCAGCAGCACCCGACTGAGCTCTGGAAACACCATATATTTT. It codes for CASSTRLSSGNTIYF. The chain employs TRBV6-6 and TRBJ1-3; the D gene lacks a confident call. Counted from cysteine to phenylalanine, this CDR3 has 15 amino acids. Only the CDR3 portion is preserved as DNA: 45 bases, with reading frame beginning at the first base. The germline V gene (reference sequence) gives CDR1 as MNHNY and CDR2 as SVGAGI. The germline ends are 12 bases apart after V is trimmed by 6 bases and J by 0 bases.